This T cell receptor (beta chain) is drawn from a study of T-cell memory formation after mild COVID-19. Study summary: Clustering of TCRs was largely donor specific. Points from the study as a whole: Balance between CD4 and CD8 was seen in clones contracting day 15 to 85, and a CD4+ lean was seen in later expanders. Contracting clones localized mainly to CM and EM when CD4+ and mainly to EMRA when CD8+.

Libraries for TCRalpha and TCRbeta carried sample barcodes and unique molecular identifiers via 5'RACE. TCRdb fed the 5' RACE reads into MiXCR, producing one record per CDR3 protein. The data show 300,000 to 400,000 distinct CDR3 sequences, around a fifth seen once. This clonotype has a handful of counts. Its target is unknown. The CDR3 runs 14 residues. Germline CDR1 is LNHDA and CDR2 is SQIVND (reference sequence). The ends were cut back, 7 bases at V and 5 bases at J, with 18 bases in the middle. The TCR originated in an adult woman who had mild COVID-19 (a few samples of this study predate the infection). Cell type and time point are not known. The sequenced material came from PBMCs or a T cell subset sorted from them (not recorded which). This chain connects TRBV19 to TRBJ2-7, with a weak D call TRBD1 (6 bases). CDR3 loop: CASKATGNMNEQYF. The CDR3 coding sequence is TGTGCCAGTAAGGCGACAGGCAATATGAACGAGCAGTACTTC.